Listed below are T cell receptor beta chains from one sample, sequenced in a study of blood T cell repertoires in COVID-19. The table came from immunoSEQ multiplex PCR; TCRdb's copy has only in-frame clones and leaves some out. The data show nearly 250,000 clones, around nine tenths seen once. Sequencing input: peripheral blood. The receptors derive from a woman aged 60-75 years who had recovered from COVID-19. Each CDR3 is given with its conserved first and last residue. The D gene is left open where the match is weak. For some rows the clone size is stated as once, few or many, or as a class when expanded; others skip it.

>NA|TRBJ1-4|TRBV14|NA
TGTGCCAGCAGCCAAGACTTCTACAGAAAACTGTTTTTT
CASSQDFYRKLFF
>NA|TRBJ1-2|TRBV4-1|NA
TGCGCCAGCAGCCTCCGACAGTCCAACTATGGCTACACCTTC
CASSLRQSNYGYTF
>NA|TRBJ1-2|TRBV7-2|NA
TGTGCCAGCAGCTTAGCGAGGGTGGAGAGGTCTGGCTACACCTTC
CASSLARVERSGYTF
>NA|TRBJ1-1|TRBV11-2|NA
TGTGCCAGCAGCTTACTTATGAACACTGAAGCTTTCTTT
CASSLLMNTEAFF
>few|TRBJ2-3|TRBV4-2|TRBD2
TGTGCCAGCAGCCAAAGTCGGGGGGATAGCACAGATACGCAGTATTTT
CASSQSRGDSTDTQYF
>NA|TRBJ2-6|TRBV5-1|TRBD2
TGCGCCAGCAGCAGCCCTACGGGGGGCTCTGGGGCCAACGTCCTGACTTTC
CASSSPTGGSGANVLTF
>NA|TRBJ2-3|TRBV13|TRBD2
TGTGCCAGCAGCTTAAGGGCGGGGGGAAACACAGATACGCAGTATTTT
CASSLRAGGNTDTQYF
>NA|TRBJ1-3|TRBV9|NA
TGTGCCAGCAGCGTAGAGTGGCCAGGGCCAGGAAACACCATATATTTT
CASSVEWPGPGNTIYF
>NA|TRBJ1-5|TRBV7-2|TRBD1
TGTGCCAGCAGCTGGGGGGGACAGGGAGCCCAGCCCCAGCATTTT
CASSWGGQGAQPQHF
>NA|TRBJ2-1|TRBV19|NA
TGTGCCAGTAACCTACCAGGGGTGGAGCAGTTCTTC
CASNLPGVEQFF
>NA|TRBJ2-1|TRBV4-2|NA
TGTGCCAGCGGAAGCGGACCAAGCTCCTACAATGAGCAGTTCTTC
CASGSGPSSYNEQFF
>once|TRBJ2-1|TRBV12-3/TRBV12-4|NA
TGTGCCAGCAGCGGGGAACCTTACAATGAGCAGTTCTTC
CASSGEPYNEQFF
>NA|TRBJ1-2|TRBV4-2|TRBD1
TGTGCCAGCAGCGGGACAGGGGGCAAAAATAACTATGGCTACACCTTC
CASSGTGGKNNYGYTF
>NA|TRBJ1-5|TRBV10-3|TRBD1
TGTGCCATCAGTGAGTCGGACAGGGTTCAGCCCCAGCATTTT
CAISESDRVQPQHF
>once|TRBJ2-3|TRBV2|TRBD2
TGTGCCAGCACGAACGGACTAGCGGAGGCTGATACGCAGTATTTT
CASTNGLAEADTQYF
>NA|TRBJ1-4|TRBV7-9|NA
TGTGCCAGCAGCTTAGGGGCAGTCAATGAAAAACTGTTTTTT
CASSLGAVNEKLFF
>NA|TRBJ1-2|TRBV6-5|NA
TGTGCCAGCAGTTACTCGAGGGTTCACGGCTACACCTTC
CASSYSRVHGYTF
>NA|TRBJ2-7|TRBV6-5|TRBD1
TGTGCCAGCTGTCAGACAGGGTTCACGGACGAGCAGTACTTC
CASCQTGFTDEQYF
>NA|TRBJ1-1|TRBV12-5|NA
TGTGCTAGTGGTTTCATTGGGGGGGCGTTGAACACTGAAGCTTTCTTT
CASGFIGGALNTEAFF
>NA|TRBJ1-2|TRBV29-1|TRBD1
TGCAGCGTCTTCCGGGACAGGGGATACGACTATGGCTACACCTTC
CSVFRDRGYDYGYTF
>NA|TRBJ1-6|TRBV19|NA
TGTGCCAGTAGTATAAGAGAATATAATTCACCCCTCCACTTT
CASSIREYNSPLHF
>NA|TRBJ2-1|TRBV7-2|TRBD2
TGTGCCAGCAGCTGGGGGCCCCTAGCGGGGCGGAGGGAGCAGTTCTTC
CASSWGPLAGRREQFF
>once|TRBJ2-3|TRBV18|NA
TGTGCCAGCTCACTAACAGATACGCAGTATTTT
CASSLTDTQYF
>once|TRBJ2-7|TRBV6-6|TRBD2
TGTGCCAGCAGCCGCCGGGGGGTTACCTACGAGCAGTACTTC
CASSRRGVTYEQYF
>NA|TRBJ2-1|TRBV28|NA
TGTGCCAGCAAGTCAGCGCGAGACTACAATGAGCAGTTCTTC
CASKSARDYNEQFF
>NA|TRBJ2-3|TRBV7-3|NA
TGTGCCAGCAGCTTGGGGCTAAGCACAGATACGCAGTATTTT
CASSLGLSTDTQYF
>NA|TRBJ2-4|TRBV19|TRBD1
TGTGCCAGTAGTTGGAACAGGGGTCAAAACATTCAGTACTTC
CASSWNRGQNIQYF
>few|TRBJ1-4|TRBV7-9|TRBD1
TGTGCCAGCAGCCCAGTGGGACAGGGATATAGCGAAAAACTGTTTTTT
CASSPVGQGYSEKLFF
>NA|TRBJ2-1|TRBV11-2|NA
TGTGCCAGCAGCCACTTATCGACTCTTTTTTTGGGTTACAATGAGCAGTTCTTC
CASSHLSTLFLGYNEQFF
>NA|TRBJ2-3|TRBV7-2|TRBD2
TGTGCCAGCAGCGGATTCGGGACTAGCGGGGATACGCAGTATTTT
CASSGFGTSGDTQYF
>NA|TRBJ2-3|TRBV6-5|NA
TGTGCCTCCGGAGGCTTCTCCACAGATACGCAGTATTTT
CASGGFSTDTQYF
>NA|TRBJ1-2|TRBV3-1/TRBV3-2|TRBD1
TGTGCCAGCAGCCAAGCAGGAACAGGGGGGGACTATGGCTACACCTTC
CASSQAGTGGDYGYTF
>NA|TRBJ2-5|TRBV5-1|TRBD1
TGCGCCAGCAGCTTGCAGGGACAGACACAAGAGACCCAGTACTTC
CASSLQGQTQETQYF
>NA|TRBJ2-3|TRBV5-4|TRBD1
TGTGCCAGCAGCTTGGCAGGGGGACAAAGCACAGATACGCAGTATTTT
CASSLAGGQSTDTQYF
>NA|TRBJ1-5|TRBV15|TRBD1
TGTGCCACCAGCAGACCGGGACAGGGTGGAAATCAGCCCCAGCATTTT
CATSRPGQGGNQPQHF
>NA|TRBJ2-6|TRBV28|TRBD1
TGTGCCAGCAGTTTGTGGCAGGGGGAAGATGGGGCCAACGTCCTGACTTTC
CASSLWQGEDGANVLTF
>NA|TRBJ1-5|TRBV28|NA
TGTGCCAGCAGCTCTCAACTATGGACCCAGCATTTT
CASSSQLWTQHF